The 30 T cell receptor beta chains given below trace back to one sample, sequenced in a study of post-analysis software for immune sequencing data. No antigen has been identified for these receptors. cDNA libraries for TCR beta contained unique molecular identifiers. TCRdb reprocessed the PCR reads with MiXCR, giving one entry per CDR3 protein. The profile shows about half a million distinct CDR3 sequences, over 35% of them singletons. Whole-study findings and limits: Comparison of patients with controls showed about 5 TRBV segments more frequent in patients, TRBV5-6, TRBV5-1 and TRBV20-1 among them.

Input material: blood. Every receptor here comes from a girl aged 10 to 17 with multiple sclerosis.

The rearrangement joins TRBV11-2 to TRBJ2-7; D gene ambiguous. This CDR3 has 11 amino acids. Germline-derived CDR1 and CDR2 are SGHAT and FQNNGV. With 5 bases removed from V and 5 bases from J, the gap between germline ends came to 7 bases. Here the CDR3 DNA reads TGTGCCAGCAGCCATCCTCACGAGCAGTACTTC. It encodes CASSHPHEQYF.

This clonotype was recorded only once. This sequence joins TRBV6-5 and TRBJ1-3, with a possible D match to TRBD1 (5 bases). The CDR3 spans 14 residues. Per the germline V gene, CDR1 is MNHEY and CDR2 is SVGAGI. V gave up 7 bases and J gave up 4 bases, with 14 bases separating them. The CDR3 DNA follows: TGTGCCAGCAAGGGGACTCGGAGGGGAAACACCATATATTTT. This sequence encodes CASKGTRRGNTIYF.

There are a few counts of this clonotype. This chain connects TRBV6-6 to TRBJ2-7; 11 positions match TRBD1. This CDR3 is 14 amino acids long. V lost 3 bases, J lost 3 bases, and 1 base stayed unmatched. Germline CDR1 and CDR2: MNHNY and SVGAGI (reference sequence). The DNA for the CDR3 is TGTGCCAGCAGTTATGGGACAGGGGGCTACGAGCAGTACTTC. It translates to CASSYGTGGYEQYF.

The V call is TRBV20-1, the J call TRBJ2-3; D tentatively fits TRBD1 or TRBD2 (5 bases each). Germline V lookup: CDR1 DFQATT, CDR2 SNEGSKA (reference sequence). This CDR3 comprises 14 residues. V was cut by 4 bases and J by 1 base, with 12 bases left in between. The CDR3 sequence is CSAKGRDGTDTQYF. The DNA of the CDR3 is TGCAGTGCTAAAGGCCGGGACGGCACAGATACGCAGTATTTT.

CDR3 residues: CASSFDRGVTDTQYF. Here the CDR3 DNA reads TGCGCCAGCAGCTTCGACAGGGGAGTCACAGATACGCAGTATTTT. The chain couples TRBV5-1 to TRBJ2-3; 8 bases align to TRBD1. V dropped 2 bases and J dropped 2; count of bases not matched to a gene: 4. The CDR3 is made up of 15 amino acids. Germline-derived CDR1 and CDR2 are SGHRS and YFSETQ.

The CDR3 region has the DNA TGTGCCAGCAGCCGCTCTCTCGAAGAGCAGTACTTC. As protein: CASSRSLEEQYF. V and J are TRBV7-9 and TRBJ2-5; D is uncertain. Between the trimmed V and J ends, which lost 5 bases and 11 bases, there was a span of 15 bases. This CDR3 contains 12 residues. Germline values: CDR1 SEHNR, CDR2 FQNEAQ (reference sequence).

This clonotype was detected only once. The chain combines TRBV5-1 with TRBJ2-4, with D possibly matching TRBD2 (6 bases). Trimming removed 4 bases at V and 0 bases at J, with 20 bases between. This CDR3 has 18 residues. CDR1 SGHRS and CDR2 YFSETQ come from the germline V gene. The CDR3 DNA reads as TGCGCCAGCAGCGCGGGACCCACGATTCCGCTAGCCAAAAACATTCAGTACTTC. This codes for CASSAGPTIPLAKNIQYF.

This chain connects TRBV20-1 to TRBJ2-4; TRBD2 might be the D (6 bases). CDR3 length: 14 amino acids. V lost 6 bases and J 0 bases, leaving 12 bases between the germline ends. CDR1 and CDR2 from the germline V gene are DFQATT and SNEGSKA (reference sequence). The chain's CDR3 is CSATPGLAKNIQYF. The CDR3 bases are TGCAGTGCGACCCCGGGACTAGCCAAAAACATTCAGTACTTC.

The rearrangement links TRBV7-3 to TRBJ2-3; 14 bases are shared with TRBD2. The CDR3 runs to 17 residues. Germline CDR1 reads SGHTA; CDR2 reads FQGTGA. The V and J ends lost 2 bases and 4 bases, in that order; junction bases with no gene match: 5. The CDR3 loop reads CASSLGLAGGRPDTQYF. DNA of the CDR3: TGTGCCAGCAGCTTAGGACTAGCGGGAGGTAGGCCAGATACGCAGTATTTT.

The chain uses TRBV28 and TRBJ2-1, with TRBD1 matching 7 bases. The CDR3 is made up of 12 amino acids. The V and J ends lost 6 bases and 8 bases, in that order; junction bases with no gene match: 4. Germline CDR1 and CDR2: MDHEN and SYDVKM. The CDR3 loop reads CASRATGDEQFF. As DNA, the CDR3 is TGTGCCAGCAGGGCCACAGGGGATGAGCAGTTCTTC.

This clonotype has more than one count but fewer than ten. V usage is TRBV4-1 and J usage is TRBJ2-5; a weak D match, TRBD1 (5 bases). The CDR3 runs to 15 residues. Deletions cut 0 bases from V and 9 bases from J, with 17 bases between. Germline V gene sequence: CDR1 MGHRA, CDR2 YSYEKL. DNA for the CDR3: TGCGCCAGCAGCCAAGATACGGGCGAACACAGGTCCCAGTACTTC. It translates to CASSQDTGEHRSQYF.

This clonotype occurred once. The chain is built from TRBV29-1 and TRBJ1-2; D is unresolved. The CDR3 contains 11 residues. CDR1 is SQVTM and CDR2 is ANQGSEA in the germline V gene. V lost 4 bases to trimming and J lost 6 bases, with 9 bases between them. This CDR3 is CSVAILDGYTF. CDR3 nucleotides: TGCAGCGTTGCTATCTTGGATGGCTACACCTTC.

The chain employs TRBV27 and TRBJ2-1; the D call may be TRBD1 or TRBD2 (5 bases each). Trimming shortened V by 6 bases and J by 7 bases, and 16 bases separated the two germline ends. Germline values: CDR1 MNHEY, CDR2 SMNVEV (reference sequence). The CDR3 is 14 amino acids. The CDR3 loop is CASSGAWPKNEQFF. CDR3 DNA: TGTGCCAGCAGCGGGGCTTGGCCCAAGAATGAGCAGTTCTTC.

The rearrangement links TRBV3-1 to TRBJ2-7, with D possibly being TRBD1 (6 bases). This CDR3 spans 15 amino acids. The germline V gene has CDR1 LGHDT and CDR2 YNNKEL (reference sequence). V lost 1 base and J lost 4, with 14 bases in between. For the CDR3, the DNA is TGTGCCAGCAGCCAAGGAAGCATGAGGGGGTACGAGCAGTACTTC. Protein product: CASSQGSMRGYEQYF.

This clonotype was detected a few times. The V gene is TRBV29-1, the J gene TRBJ2-1, with D maybe TRBD2 (5 bases). Trimming cost V 6 bases and J 10 bases, with 13 bases left between them. The V gene's germline CDR1 is SQVTM and CDR2 ANQGSEA. The CDR3 loop spans 11 amino acids. The CDR3 loop is CSVRTGTEQFF. For the CDR3, the DNA is TGCAGCGTACGGACTGGAACCGAGCAGTTCTTC.

This clonotype has just one count. The chain uses TRBV20-1 and TRBJ2-1; 9 positions match TRBD2. Germline trimming cut 0 bases from V and 5 bases from J; bases unmatched to any gene: 5. The germline CDR1 and CDR2 sequences are DFQATT and SNEGSKA (reference sequence). This CDR3 is 15 amino acids long. This chain's CDR3 is CSARDGGLANNEQFF. The CDR3, as DNA: TGCAGTGCTAGAGATGGGGGACTAGCCAACAATGAGCAGTTCTTC.

This rearrangement joins TRBV28 to TRBJ2-7, with D perhaps being TRBD1 or TRBD2 (5 bases each). Trimming pared 3 bases from V and 0 bases from J, leaving 15 bases between. Per germline, CDR1 MDHEN and CDR2 SYDVKM. There are 16 residues in the CDR3. The CDR3 nucleotides read TGTGCCAGCAGTTTCCCGGGACCCCGAAGCTCCTACGAGCAGTACTTC. As protein: CASSFPGPRSSYEQYF.

In this sample, this clonotype turned up many times. This chain connects TRBV20-1 to TRBJ2-1, with D possibly TRBD1 on 5 matching bases. The length of the CDR3 is 14 residues. Germline V gene sequence: CDR1 DFQATT, CDR2 SNEGSKA (reference sequence). V was pared by 3 bases and J by 0 bases, with 9 bases between. The CDR3 nucleotides read TGCAGTGCTAGGGGGCACAGCTCCTACAATGAGCAGTTCTTC. Its translation: CSARGHSSYNEQFF.

The J gene is TRBJ2-7, the V gene TRBV20-1, with TRBD1 matching over 9 bases. Trimming cost V 0 bases and J 6 bases; bases outside gene matches: 9. This CDR3 spans 15 amino acids. Germline V gives CDR1 DFQATT, CDR2 SNEGSKA (reference sequence). The CDR3 sequence: CSARDLTGGRFEQYF. In DNA, the CDR3 is TGCAGTGCTAGAGATCTGACAGGGGGAAGGTTCGAGCAGTACTTC.

This clonotype was counted between two and nine times. The chain combines TRBV20-1 with TRBJ2-7, with 8 bases aligning to TRBD1. The germline CDR1 and CDR2 sequences are DFQATT and SNEGSKA (reference sequence). CDR3 length equals 15 residues. V lost 3 bases and J lost 3; bases outside the gene matches: 10. The CDR3 is CSASKRTGINYEQYF. The CDR3 nucleotides read TGCAGTGCTAGTAAAAGGACAGGGATTAACTACGAGCAGTACTTC.

This chain connects TRBV29-1 to TRBJ1-2, with 7 bases aligning to TRBD1. The CDR3 has 12 residues. V was pared by 7 bases and J by 6 bases, with 8 bases of the junction left unmatched. Germline V gene sequence: CDR1 SQVTM, CDR2 ANQGSEA. CDR3 loop: CSAPTGVDGYTF. CDR3 nucleotide sequence: TGCAGCGCTCCCACAGGGGTAGATGGCTACACCTTC.

This clonotype was counted only a few times. The V call is TRBV27, the J call TRBJ1-2; D remains ambiguous. The CDR3 spans 14 residues. The V end lost 5 bases, the J end lost 9 bases, and 19 bases lay between the germline ends. CDR1 is MNHEY and CDR2 is SMNVEV in the germline V gene (reference sequence). The CDR3 region is CASSPLWPPPSYTF. CDR3 bases: TGTGCCAGCAGTCCCCTATGGCCACCACCTAGCTACACCTTC.

For this clonotype: A read error may produce the germline difference seen at one junction end. The chain couples TRBV27 to TRBJ2-2; 8 nucleotides match TRBD1. The CDR3 length is 17 residues. Germline V gene lookup returns CDR1 MNHEY and CDR2 SMNVEV (reference sequence). This chain's CDR3 is CASSARTGGKGTGELVF. CDR3 in DNA: TGTGCCAGCAGTGCCCGTACAGGGGGTAAAGGCACCGGGGAGCTGGTTTTT.

This clonotype was counted at least ten times. The J gene is TRBJ2-1, the V gene TRBV7-2, with TRBD2 matching over 7 bases. Germline CDR1 and CDR2: SGHTA and FQGNSA. The CDR3 extends over 14 amino acids. V shed 3 bases, J shed 9 bases, and the junction held 8 bases outside the gene matches. Here the CDR3 reads CASSFGGTIGEQFF. The CDR3 nucleotides are TGTGCCAGCAGCTTCGGGGGGACTATCGGTGAGCAGTTCTTC.

Points on this clonotype: Its ends do not fully match the called genes, so a read error is possible. This chain uses TRBV7-7 with TRBJ2-3; 10 bases are a match to TRBD1. Germline CDR1 reads SSHAT; CDR2 reads FNYEAQ (reference sequence). The CDR3 sequence is 15 residues long. Here the CDR3 reads CASSPDRGRRDTQYF. CDR3 nucleotides: TGTGCTAGCAGCCCAGACAGGGGGCGTAGAGATACGCAGTATTTT. The variable domain in full, with the rest retrieved from reference TRBV7-7 and TRBJ2-3, is GAGVSQSPRYKVTKRGQDVTLRCDPISSHATLYWYQQALGQGPEFLTYFNYEAQPDKSGLPSDRFSAERPEGSISTLTIQRTEQRDSAMYRCASSPDRGRRDTQYFGPGTRLTVL.

This clonotype was found a few times. This chain links TRBV7-9 with TRBJ2-1, with 11 bases that match TRBD2. This CDR3 contains 16 residues. Germline V gene lookup returns CDR1 SEHNR and CDR2 FQNEAQ (reference sequence). J was trimmed by 4 bases and V by 5 bases; bases with no gene match: 7. CDR3 sequence: CASSPRASGRYNEQFF. DNA of the CDR3: TGTGCCAGCAGCCCGAGGGCTAGCGGGAGGTACAATGAGCAGTTCTTC.

The gene calls are TRBV4-3 and TRBJ2-3, with D uncertain. Trimming stripped 1 base from V and 0 bases from J, with 8 bases between. This CDR3 contains 15 residues. Germline V gives CDR1 LGHNA, CDR2 YSLEER. The CDR3 is CASSQGYLSTDTQYF. The CDR3 DNA sequence: TGCGCCAGCAGCCAAGGGTACTTGAGCACAGATACGCAGTATTTT.

This clonotype came up a few times. This chain links TRBV28 with TRBJ2-1, with 12 positions matching TRBD2. The CDR3 is made up of 14 amino acids. The V gene's germline CDR1 is MDHEN and CDR2 SYDVKM. V lost 4 bases to trimming and J lost 10 bases; unmatched junction nucleotides: 5. The CDR3 loop is CASSSPSGRDEQFF. The DNA for the CDR3 is TGTGCCAGCAGTTCCCCTAGCGGGAGGGACGAGCAGTTCTTC.

This clonotype was detected only a few times. The gene calls are TRBV12-3 or TRBV12-4 and TRBJ2-5; weak D call: TRBD1 (6 bases). Trimming shortened V by 5 bases and J by 0 bases, and 10 bases separated the two germline ends. CDR3 length: 14 amino acids. In DNA, the CDR3 is TGTGCCAGCAGTGCCTGGACAGACCAAGAGACCCAGTACTTC. Translation: CASSAWTDQETQYF.

The rearrangement uses TRBV28 and TRBJ2-1; TRBD2 agrees at 12 bases. V was pared by 6 bases and J by 8 bases, with 8 bases of the junction left unmatched. The CDR3 covers 15 residues. CDR1 and CDR2 from the germline V gene are MDHEN and SYDVKM. CDR3 loop: CASSQTSGRADEQFF. The CDR3 coding sequence is TGTGCCAGCAGCCAGACTAGCGGGAGAGCGGATGAGCAGTTCTTC.